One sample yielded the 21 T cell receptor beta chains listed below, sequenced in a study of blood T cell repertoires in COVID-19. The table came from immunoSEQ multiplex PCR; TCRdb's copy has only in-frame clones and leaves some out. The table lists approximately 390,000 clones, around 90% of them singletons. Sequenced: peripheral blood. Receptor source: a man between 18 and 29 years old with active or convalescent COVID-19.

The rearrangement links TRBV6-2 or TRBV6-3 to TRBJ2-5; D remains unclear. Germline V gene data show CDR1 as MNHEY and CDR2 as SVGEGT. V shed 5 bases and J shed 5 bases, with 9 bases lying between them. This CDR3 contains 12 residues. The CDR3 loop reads CASSPDRETQYF. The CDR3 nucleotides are TGTGCCAGCAGTCCCGATCGGGAGACCCAGTACTTC.

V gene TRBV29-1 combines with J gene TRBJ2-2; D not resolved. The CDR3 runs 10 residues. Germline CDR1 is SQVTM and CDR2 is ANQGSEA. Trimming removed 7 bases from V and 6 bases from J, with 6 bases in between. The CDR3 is CSAGSGELFF. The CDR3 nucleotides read TGCAGCGCCGGGTCCGGGGAGCTGTTTTTT.

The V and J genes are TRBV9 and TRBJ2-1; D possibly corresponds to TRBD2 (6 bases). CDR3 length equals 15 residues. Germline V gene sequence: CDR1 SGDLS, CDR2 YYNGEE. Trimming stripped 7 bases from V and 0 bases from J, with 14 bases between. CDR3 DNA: TGTGCCAGCGGGCGGACTATCAGCTCCTACAATGAGCAGTTCTTC. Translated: CASGRTISSYNEQFF.

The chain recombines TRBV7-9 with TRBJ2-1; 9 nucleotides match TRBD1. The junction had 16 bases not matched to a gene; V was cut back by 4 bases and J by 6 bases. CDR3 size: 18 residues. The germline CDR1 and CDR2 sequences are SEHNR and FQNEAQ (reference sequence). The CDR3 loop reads CASSSSDRGKPIGNEQFF. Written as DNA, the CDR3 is TGTGCCAGCAGCTCTTCAGACAGGGGGAAGCCTATAGGCAATGAGCAGTTCTTC.

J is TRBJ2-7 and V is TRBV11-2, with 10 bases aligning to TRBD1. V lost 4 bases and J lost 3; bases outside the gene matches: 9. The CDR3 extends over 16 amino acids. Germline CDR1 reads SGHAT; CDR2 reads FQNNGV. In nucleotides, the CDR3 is TGTGCCAGCAGCTATAACCGGGACAGGGGTCTCTACGAGCAGTACTTC. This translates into CASSYNRDRGLYEQYF.

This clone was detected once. The CDR3 spells CASSLRGGWGTEAFF. The CDR3 DNA is TGTGCCAGCAGCCTAAGGGGGGGCTGGGGCACTGAAGCTTTCTTT. The chain joins TRBV13 to TRBJ1-1; weak D call: TRBD1 (6 bases). The CDR3 is 15 residues long. Trimming shortened V by 5 bases and J by 4 bases, and 17 bases separated the two germline ends. Per germline, CDR1 PRHDT and CDR2 FYEKMQ (reference sequence).

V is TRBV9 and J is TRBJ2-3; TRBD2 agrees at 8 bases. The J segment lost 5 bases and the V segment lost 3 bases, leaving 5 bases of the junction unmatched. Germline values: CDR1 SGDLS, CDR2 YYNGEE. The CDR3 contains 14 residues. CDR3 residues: CASSERGLEDTQYF. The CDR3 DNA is TGTGCCAGCAGCGAGCGGGGGTTAGAAGATACGCAGTATTTT. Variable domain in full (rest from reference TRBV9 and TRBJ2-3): DSGVTQTPKHLITATGQRVTLRCSPRSGDLSVYWYQQSLDQGLQFLIQYYNGEERAKGNILERFSAQQFPDLHSELNLSSLELGDSALYFCASSERGLEDTQYFGPGTRLTVL.

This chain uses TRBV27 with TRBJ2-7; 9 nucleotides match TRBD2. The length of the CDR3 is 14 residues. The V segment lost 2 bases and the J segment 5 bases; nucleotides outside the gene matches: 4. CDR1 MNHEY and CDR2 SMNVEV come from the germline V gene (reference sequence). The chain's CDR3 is CASSLGLASDEQYF. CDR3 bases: TGTGCCAGCAGTTTAGGACTAGCGAGCGACGAGCAGTACTTC.

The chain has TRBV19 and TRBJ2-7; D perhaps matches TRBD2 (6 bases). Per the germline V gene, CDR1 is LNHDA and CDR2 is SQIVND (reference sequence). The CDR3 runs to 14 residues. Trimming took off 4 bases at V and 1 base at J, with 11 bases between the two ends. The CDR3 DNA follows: TGTGCCAGTAGTACGGTAGCGGATTCCTACGAGCAGTACTTC. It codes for CASSTVADSYEQYF.

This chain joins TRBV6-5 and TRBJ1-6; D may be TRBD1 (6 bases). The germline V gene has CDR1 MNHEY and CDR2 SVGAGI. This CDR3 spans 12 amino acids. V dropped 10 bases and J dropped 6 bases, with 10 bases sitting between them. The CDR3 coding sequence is TGTGCCACCGGGACAAGTAATTCACCCCTCCACTTT. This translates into CATGTSNSPLHF.

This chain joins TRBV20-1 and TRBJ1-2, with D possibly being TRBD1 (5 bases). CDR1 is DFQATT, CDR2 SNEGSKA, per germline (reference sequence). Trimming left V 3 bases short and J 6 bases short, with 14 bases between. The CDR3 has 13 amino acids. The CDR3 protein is CSASQSGRDGYTF. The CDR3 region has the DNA TGCAGTGCTAGTCAATCGGGCAGGGATGGCTACACCTTC.

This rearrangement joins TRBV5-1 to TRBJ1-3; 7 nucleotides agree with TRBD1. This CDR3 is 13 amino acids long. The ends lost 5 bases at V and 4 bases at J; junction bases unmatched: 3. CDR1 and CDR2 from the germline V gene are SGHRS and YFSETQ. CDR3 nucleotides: TGCGCCAGCAGTTTGACAGGGGGAAACACCATATATTTT. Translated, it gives CASSLTGGNTIYF.

The CDR3 spells CASSQASVQETQYF. The CDR3 DNA reads as TGTGCCAGCAGCCAGGCTAGCGTTCAAGAGACCCAGTACTTC. The gene calls are TRBV7-7 and TRBJ2-5; possible D gene TRBD2, 6 bases. V was clipped by 5 bases and J by 2 bases, with 12 bases between them. There are 14 residues in the CDR3. Germline CDR1 and CDR2: SSHAT and FNYEAQ (reference sequence).

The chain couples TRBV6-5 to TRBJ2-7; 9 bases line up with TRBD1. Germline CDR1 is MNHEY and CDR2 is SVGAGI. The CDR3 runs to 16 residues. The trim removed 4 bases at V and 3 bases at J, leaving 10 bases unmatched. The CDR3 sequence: CASSSRPGQGIYEQYF. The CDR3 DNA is TGTGCCAGCAGTTCACGACCGGGACAGGGAATCTACGAGCAGTACTTC.

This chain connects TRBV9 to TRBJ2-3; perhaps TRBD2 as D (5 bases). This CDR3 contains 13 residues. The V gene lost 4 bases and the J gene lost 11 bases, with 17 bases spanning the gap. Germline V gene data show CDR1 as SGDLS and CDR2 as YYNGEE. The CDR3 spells CASSQGSFEGQYF. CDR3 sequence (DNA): TGTGCCAGCAGCCAAGGATCCTTTGAGGGGCAGTATTTT.

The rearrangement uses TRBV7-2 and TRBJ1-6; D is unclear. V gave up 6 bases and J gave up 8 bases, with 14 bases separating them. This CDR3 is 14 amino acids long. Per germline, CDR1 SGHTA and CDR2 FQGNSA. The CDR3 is CASSHPFGYSPLHF. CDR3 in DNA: TGTGCCAGCAGTCACCCGTTCGGGTATTCACCCCTCCACTTT.

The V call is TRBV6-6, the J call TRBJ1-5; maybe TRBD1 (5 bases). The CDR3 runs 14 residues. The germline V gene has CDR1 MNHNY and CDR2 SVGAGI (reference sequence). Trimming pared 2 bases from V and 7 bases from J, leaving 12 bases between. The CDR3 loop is CASSYAQAPQPQHF. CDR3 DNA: TGTGCCAGCAGTTACGCACAGGCCCCCCAGCCCCAGCATTTT.

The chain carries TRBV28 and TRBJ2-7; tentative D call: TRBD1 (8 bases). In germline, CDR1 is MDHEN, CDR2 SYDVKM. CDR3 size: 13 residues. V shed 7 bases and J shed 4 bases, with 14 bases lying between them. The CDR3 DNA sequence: TGTGCCAGCACCACAGGGGGGGGGTACGAGCAGTACTTC. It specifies CASTTGGGYEQYF. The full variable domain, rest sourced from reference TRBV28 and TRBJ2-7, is DVKVTQSSRYLVKRTGEKVFLECVQDMDHENMFWYRQDPGLGLRLIYFSYDVKMKEKGDIPEGYSVSREKKERFSLILESASTNQTSMYLCASTTGGGYEQYFGPGTRLTVT.

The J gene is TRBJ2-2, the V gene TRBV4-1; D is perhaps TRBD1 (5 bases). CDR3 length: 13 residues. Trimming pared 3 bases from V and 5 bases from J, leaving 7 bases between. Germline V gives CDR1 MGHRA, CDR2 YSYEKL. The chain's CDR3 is CASSHPGTGELFF. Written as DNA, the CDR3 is TGCGCCAGCAGCCACCCAGGGACCGGGGAGCTGTTTTTT.

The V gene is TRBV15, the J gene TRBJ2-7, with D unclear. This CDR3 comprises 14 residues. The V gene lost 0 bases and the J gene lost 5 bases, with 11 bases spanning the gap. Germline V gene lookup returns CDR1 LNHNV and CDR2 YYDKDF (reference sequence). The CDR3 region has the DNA TGTGCCACCAGCAGAGACGCAGGCCCAAACGAGCAGTACTTC. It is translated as CATSRDAGPNEQYF.

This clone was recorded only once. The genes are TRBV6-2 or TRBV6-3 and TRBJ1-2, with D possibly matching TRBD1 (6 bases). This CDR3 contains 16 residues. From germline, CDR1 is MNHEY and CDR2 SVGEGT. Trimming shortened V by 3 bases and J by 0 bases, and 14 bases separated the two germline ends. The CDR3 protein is CASSYWGLIANYGYTF. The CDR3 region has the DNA TGTGCCAGCAGTTATTGGGGGCTTATCGCTAACTATGGCTACACCTTC.